These T cell receptor beta chains were read from a single sample in a study of shared clonotypes between healthy human individuals. Only in-frame clones appear in the TCRdb table, and some are missing; sequencing was by immunoSEQ multiplex PCR. The sample carries millions of clones, approximately 92% recorded once. Material for sequencing was naive CD4+ T cells sorted from blood. The receptors here all came from a man between 18 and 29 years old in good health. Each CDR3 is given without its conserved first and last residue. The order of the fields is clone size, V gene, J gene, D gene, CDR3 protein. The D gene is left open where the match is weak. The listing skips clone size in some rows; elsewhere it reads once, few, many or a size class.

>.|TRBV21-1|TRBJ1-4|.
ASNISGTYGPSNEKLF
>.|TRBV6-6|TRBJ1-3|TRBD1
ASSGQGVRNTIY
>.|TRBV7-2|TRBJ1-5|.
ASSPEAGVSNQPQH
>.|TRBV7-2|TRBJ1-3|.
ASSSDRVSGNTIY
>few|TRBV20-1|TRBJ1-1|.
SAKGDTEAF
>.|TRBV6-6|TRBJ1-2|.
AVGSKSSYGYT
>.|TRBV5-6|TRBJ2-5|.
ASSLEQREETQY
>.|TRBV19|TRBJ2-7|TRBD1
ASSKGRDRAHEQY
>.|TRBV6-4|TRBJ2-7|.
ASPVGDTSYEQY
>.|TRBV7-2|TRBJ2-7|TRBD1
ASSLGQVGEQY
>.|TRBV7-6|TRBJ2-1|TRBD2
ASSSETSGYNEQF
>.|TRBV2|TRBJ1-2|TRBD1
ASSERTGRGGYT
>.|TRBV7-9|TRBJ2-3|.
ASSVGGWDTQY
>.|TRBV28|TRBJ2-7|.
ASSSSGQFSGEY
>.|TRBV7-6|TRBJ1-1|.
ASSLGQWGTEAF
>.|TRBV19|TRBJ1-2|TRBD1
ASSIGGQGIRGYT
>once|TRBV4-3|TRBJ1-2|.
ASSQGLTNYGYT
>.|TRBV18|TRBJ2-1|.
ASSRDEDYYNEQF
>.|TRBV5-1|TRBJ1-2|.
ASSIGTGGYGYT
>once|TRBV4-1|TRBJ1-6|.
ASSQANWPPYRDRSPLH
>.|TRBV5-1|TRBJ2-5|TRBD1
ASSLAGQGWAGTQY
>.|TRBV7-3|TRBJ1-3|.
ASSSGAGNTIY
>.|TRBV14|TRBJ2-3|TRBD1
ASSQEDRGSTDTQY
>.|TRBV29-1|TRBJ1-3|.
SVVLFPGNTIY
>.|TRBV30|TRBJ1-4|TRBD1
AWSHKLGQGGNEKLF
>.|TRBV14|TRBJ1-1|.
ASSQVGRYTEAF
>.|TRBV5-4|TRBJ1-6|TRBD1
ASSWDRTGNSPLH
>.|TRBV5-4|TRBJ1-2|.
ASSLGISTNYGYT
>.|TRBV7-9|TRBJ2-7|.
ASTQTVTVDEQY
>.|TRBV7-3|TRBJ2-3|TRBD2
ASSLTPLAGGRTDTQY
>.|TRBV6-5|TRBJ2-3|.
ASSRRTSSTDTQY